This T cell receptor beta chain originates from a study of CD8+CD57+ T cells in acquired aplastic anemia. Study background: Each DNA sample taken from sorted CD4+ and CD8+ cells came to about 3.2 ug on average.

Study-level results: Overlapping CD8+ CDR3 repertoires of patients and controls contained some 30 shared sequences. Simpson's diversity of CD8+ cells was not significantly different in patients compared with controls.

Researchers used genomic DNA as the template to profile TCR beta VDJ and CDR3. TCRdb ran MiXCR on the reads and lists one entry per CDR3 protein. The table lists 190,000 or so distinct CDR3 sequences, roughly 50% of them singletons. On this clonotype: Its antigen remains unidentified.

Flow cytometry had shown expanded CD8+CD57+ cells in the patients chosen for sequencing. By the time of blood sampling, patients had still received no therapy. From germline, CDR1 is ENHRY and CDR2 SYGVKD. With 9 bases clipped from V and 6 bases from J, the junction kept 12 bases outside the gene matches. This CDR3 is 14 amino acids long. The receptor's source is a human donor with aplastic anemia. This rearrangement joins TRBV10-3 to TRBJ2-7; 9 bases match TRBD1. Input material: sorted CD4+, CD8+, or CD8+CD57+ T cells (not recorded which) from PBMCs. The DNA for the CDR3 is TGTGCCATTCGGCCGGGACAGGGACGCCGCGAGCAGTACTTC. Amino acid sequence: CAIRPGQGRREQYF.